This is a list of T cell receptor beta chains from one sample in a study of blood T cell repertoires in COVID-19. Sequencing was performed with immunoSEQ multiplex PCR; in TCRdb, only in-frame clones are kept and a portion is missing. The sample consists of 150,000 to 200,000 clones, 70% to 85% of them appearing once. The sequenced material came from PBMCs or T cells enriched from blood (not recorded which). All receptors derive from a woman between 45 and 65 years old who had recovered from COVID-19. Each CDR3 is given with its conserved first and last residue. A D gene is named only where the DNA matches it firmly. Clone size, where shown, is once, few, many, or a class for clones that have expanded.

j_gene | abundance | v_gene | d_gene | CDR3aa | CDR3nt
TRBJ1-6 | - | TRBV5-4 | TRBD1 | CAFRQGNSYNSPLHF | TGTGCCTTCCGACAGGGAAACTCCTATAATTCACCCCTCCACTTT
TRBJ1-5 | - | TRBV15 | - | CATSRGEGYANQPQHF | TGTGCCACCAGCAGAGGGGAGGGGTACGCCAATCAGCCCCAGCATTTT
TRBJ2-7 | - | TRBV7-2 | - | CASSFLLDKAYEQYF | TGTGCCAGCAGCTTTCTCTTAGACAAAGCCTACGAGCAGTACTTC
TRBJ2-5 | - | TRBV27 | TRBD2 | CASTLRGGQETQYF | TGTGCCAGCACCTTACGGGGGGGTCAAGAGACCCAGTACTTC
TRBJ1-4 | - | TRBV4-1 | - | CASSQEAGVNEKLFF | TGCGCCAGCAGCCAAGAAGCCGGGGTTAATGAAAAACTGTTTTTT
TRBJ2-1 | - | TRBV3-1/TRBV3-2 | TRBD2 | CASKRTSGSNEQFF | TGTGCCAGCAAGAGGACTAGCGGGAGTAATGAGCAGTTCTTC
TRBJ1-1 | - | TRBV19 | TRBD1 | CASTPSDRVETEAFF | TGTGCCAGTACCCCCTCGGACAGGGTGGAGACTGAAGCTTTCTTT
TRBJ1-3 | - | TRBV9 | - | CASSVGDSGNTIYF | TGTGCCAGCAGCGTAGGAGACTCTGGAAACACCATATATTTT
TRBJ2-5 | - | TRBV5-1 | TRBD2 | CASSPYSSGSAKTQYF | TGCGCCAGCAGCCCATACTCTAGCGGGAGTGCGAAGACCCAGTACTTC
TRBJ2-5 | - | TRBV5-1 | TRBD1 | CASSFSTGGTETQYF | TGCGCCAGCAGCTTCTCCACAGGGGGCACAGAGACCCAGTACTTC
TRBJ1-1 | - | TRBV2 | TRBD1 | CASSGTGRYTEAFF | TGTGCCAGCAGCGGGACAGGGCGTTATACTGAAGCTTTCTTT
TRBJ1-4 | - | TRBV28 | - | CASTPGHEKLFF | TGTGCCAGCACCCCAGGGCATGAAAAACTGTTTTTT
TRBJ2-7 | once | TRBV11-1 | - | CASSLERSAGYEQYF | TGTGCCAGCAGCTTAGAACGGTCTGCGGGCTACGAGCAGTACTTC
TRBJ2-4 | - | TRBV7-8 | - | CASSSYPLTVIAKNIQYF | TGTGCCAGCAGCTCCTACCCTCTGACAGTAATAGCCAAAAACATTCAGTACTTC
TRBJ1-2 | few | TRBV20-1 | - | CSASLGTLYGYTF | TGCAGTGCTAGTCTCGGGACACTTTATGGCTACACCTTC
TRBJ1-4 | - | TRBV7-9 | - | CASSRGGASNEKLFF | TGTGCCAGCTCGCGCGGGGGGGCGTCTAATGAAAAACTGTTTTTT
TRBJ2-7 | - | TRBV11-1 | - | CASSLVLRPGSLEQYF | TGTGCCAGCAGCTTAGTTTTGCGGCCTGGCAGTTTGGAGCAGTACTTC
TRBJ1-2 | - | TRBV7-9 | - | CASSFGAQGHGYTF | TGTGCCAGCAGCTTCGGGGCCCAGGGGCATGGCTACACCTTC
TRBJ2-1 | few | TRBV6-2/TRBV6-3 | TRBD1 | CASSYSGPGQPQLNEQFF | TGTGCCAGCAGTTACTCGGGTCCGGGACAGCCGCAGCTTAATGAGCAGTTCTTC
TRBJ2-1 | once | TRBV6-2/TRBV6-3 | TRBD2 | CASSYTRSGRAAEQFF | TGTGCCAGCAGTTACACACGTAGCGGGAGGGCCGCTGAGCAGTTCTTC
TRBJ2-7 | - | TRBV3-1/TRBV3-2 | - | CASSQAAAGQSYEQYF | TGTGCCAGCAGCCAAGCTGCGGCAGGACAATCCTACGAGCAGTACTTC
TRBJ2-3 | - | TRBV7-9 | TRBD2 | CASSLSQGRAGVGTDTQYF | TGTGCCAGCAGCTTATCTCAGGGTCGAGCGGGAGTTGGCACAGATACGCAGTATTTT